Included here is one T cell receptor (beta chain) sequence, with context. As originally analysed: The authors estimated nucleated cell counts from reference gene primer amplification. TCRdb's copy holds only in-frame clones and misses some; the assay was immunoSEQ multiplex PCR. That table furnishes V, J and clone size, whereas the DNA furnished D and trimming. There are about 200,000 clones in the sample; less than 85% occur only once, and 7.8% lies in the top ten. The sample originates from a study of blood T cell repertoires in COVID-19. Study-wide context: Sites in the United States, Italy and Spain provided acute and convalescent COVID-19 samples. PBMCs, B-cell-depleted T cells, or T cells were the source of the cDNA or gDNA that made up the material.

The V end was cut by 1 base, the J end by 1 base, with 14 bases between. From germline, CDR1 is SGHVS and CDR2 FNYEAQ. This CDR3 spans 17 amino acids. While infection was still active, Seattle patients were enrolled and then followed longitudinally. The rearrangement uses TRBV7-6 and TRBJ1-3; possibly TRBD1 for D (5 bases). This TCR was recovered from a woman of 80 years or more with COVID-19, enrolled during active disease. Sequencing was carried out using peripheral blood. The CDR3: CASSLVQGSTSGNTIYF. CDR3 DNA sequence: TGTGCCAGCAGCTTAGTGCAGGGAAGTACTTCTGGAAACACCATATATTTT.